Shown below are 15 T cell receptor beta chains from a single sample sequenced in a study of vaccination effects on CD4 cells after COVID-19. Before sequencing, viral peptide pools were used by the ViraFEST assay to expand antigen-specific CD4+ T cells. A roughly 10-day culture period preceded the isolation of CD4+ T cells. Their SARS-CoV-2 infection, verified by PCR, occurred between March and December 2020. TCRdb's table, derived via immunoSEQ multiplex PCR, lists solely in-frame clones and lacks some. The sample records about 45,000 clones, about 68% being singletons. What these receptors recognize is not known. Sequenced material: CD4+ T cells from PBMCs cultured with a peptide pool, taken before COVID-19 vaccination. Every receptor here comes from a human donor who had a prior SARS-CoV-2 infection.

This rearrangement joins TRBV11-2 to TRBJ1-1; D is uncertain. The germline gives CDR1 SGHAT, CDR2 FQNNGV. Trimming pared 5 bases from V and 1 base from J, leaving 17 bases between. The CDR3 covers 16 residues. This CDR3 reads CASSAYSQASNTEAFF. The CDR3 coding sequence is TGTGCCAGCAGCGCTTACTCTCAGGCGTCGAACACTGAAGCTTTCTTT. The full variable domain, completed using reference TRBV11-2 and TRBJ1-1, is EAGVAQSPRYKIIEKRQSVAFWCNPISGHATLYWYQQILGQGPKLLIQFQNNGVVDDSQLPKDRFSAERLKGVDSTLKIQPAKLEDSAVYLCASSAYSQASNTEAFFGQGTRLTVV.

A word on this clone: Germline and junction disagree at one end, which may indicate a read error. CDR3 region: CASSPDWFGRANTGELFF. The CDR3 DNA follows: TGTGCTAGCAGCCCAGACTGGTTCGGACGAGCGAACACCGGGGAGCTGTTTTTT. The V gene is TRBV7-7, the J gene TRBJ2-2, with unresolved D. Germline V gives CDR1 SSHAT, CDR2 FNYEAQ (reference sequence). There are 18 residues in the CDR3. Filled out from reference TRBV7-7 and TRBJ2-2, the complete variable domain reads GAGVSQSPRYKVTKRGQDVTLRCDPISSHATLYWYQQALGQGPEFLTYFNYEAQPDKSGLPSDRFSAERPEGSISTLTIQRTEQRDSAMYRCASSPDWFGRANTGELFFGEGSRLTVL.

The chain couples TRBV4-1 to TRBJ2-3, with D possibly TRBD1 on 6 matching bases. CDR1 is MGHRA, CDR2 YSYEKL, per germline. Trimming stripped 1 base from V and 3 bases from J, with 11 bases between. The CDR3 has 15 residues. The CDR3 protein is CASSQVFQGTDTQYF. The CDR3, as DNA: TGCGCCAGCAGCCAAGTGTTTCAGGGGACAGATACGCAGTATTTT.

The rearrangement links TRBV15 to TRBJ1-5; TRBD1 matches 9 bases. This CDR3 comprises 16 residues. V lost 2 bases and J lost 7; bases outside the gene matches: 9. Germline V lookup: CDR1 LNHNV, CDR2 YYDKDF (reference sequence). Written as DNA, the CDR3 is TGTGCCACCAGCAGACCTGGACAGGGGATTTACCAGCCCCAGCATTTT. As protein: CATSRPGQGIYQPQHF.

The chain's CDR3 is CAITGRGDTEAFF. CDR3 DNA: TGTGCCATCACGGGGAGAGGGGACACTGAAGCTTTCTTT. The genes are TRBV10-3 and TRBJ1-1, with a tentative D call TRBD1 (5 bases). Deletions cut 7 bases from V and 3 bases from J, with 12 bases between. The CDR3 is 13 amino acids. The V gene's germline CDR1 is ENHRY and CDR2 SYGVKD.

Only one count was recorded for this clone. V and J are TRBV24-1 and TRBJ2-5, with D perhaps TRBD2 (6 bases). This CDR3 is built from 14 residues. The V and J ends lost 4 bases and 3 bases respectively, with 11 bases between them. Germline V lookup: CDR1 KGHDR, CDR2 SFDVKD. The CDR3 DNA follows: TGTGCCACCAGTGACAGAGGACTAAAAGAGACCCAGTACTTC. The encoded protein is CATSDRGLKETQYF.

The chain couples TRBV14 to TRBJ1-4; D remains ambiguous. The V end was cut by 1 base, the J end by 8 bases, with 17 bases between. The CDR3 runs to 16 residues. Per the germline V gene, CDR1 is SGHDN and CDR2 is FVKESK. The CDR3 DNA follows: TGTGCCAGCAGCCAAGGCGAAGGAATGCTCTGGGAAAAACTGTTTTTT. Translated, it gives CASSQGEGMLWEKLFF.

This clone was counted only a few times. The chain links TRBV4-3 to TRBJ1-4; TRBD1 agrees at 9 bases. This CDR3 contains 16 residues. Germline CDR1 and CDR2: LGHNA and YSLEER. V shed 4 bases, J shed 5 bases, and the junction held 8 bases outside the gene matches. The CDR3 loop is CASSPGQGRGNEKLFF. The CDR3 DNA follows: TGCGCCAGCAGCCCTGGACAGGGGAGAGGGAATGAAAAACTGTTTTTT.

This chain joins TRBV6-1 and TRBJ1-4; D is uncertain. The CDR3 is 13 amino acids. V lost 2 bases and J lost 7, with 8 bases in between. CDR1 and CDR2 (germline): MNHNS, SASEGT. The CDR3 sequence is CASSEIPAEKLFF. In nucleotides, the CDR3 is TGTGCCAGCAGTGAAATCCCAGCTGAAAAACTGTTTTTT.

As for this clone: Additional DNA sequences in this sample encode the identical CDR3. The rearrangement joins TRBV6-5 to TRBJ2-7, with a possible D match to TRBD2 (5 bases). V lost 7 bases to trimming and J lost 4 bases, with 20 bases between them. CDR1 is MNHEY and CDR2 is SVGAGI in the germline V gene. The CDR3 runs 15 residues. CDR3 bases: TGTGCCAGCACCCCCTTTCCGGGAACCTCTTACGAGCAGTACTTC. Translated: CASTPFPGTSYEQYF.

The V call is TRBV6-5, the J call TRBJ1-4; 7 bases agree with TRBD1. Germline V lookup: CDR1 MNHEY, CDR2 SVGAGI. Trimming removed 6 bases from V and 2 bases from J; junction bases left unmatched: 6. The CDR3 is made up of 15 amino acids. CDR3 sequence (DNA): TGTGCCAGCAGCCCAGGGGGTGCGACTAATGAAAAACTGTTTTTT. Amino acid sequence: CASSPGGATNEKLFF.

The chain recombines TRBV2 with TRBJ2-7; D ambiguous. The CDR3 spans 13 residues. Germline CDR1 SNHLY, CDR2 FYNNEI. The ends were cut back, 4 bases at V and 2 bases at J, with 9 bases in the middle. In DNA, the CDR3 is TGTGCCAGCAGTGTTTTGAGAACCTACGAGCAGTACTTC. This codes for CASSVLRTYEQYF.

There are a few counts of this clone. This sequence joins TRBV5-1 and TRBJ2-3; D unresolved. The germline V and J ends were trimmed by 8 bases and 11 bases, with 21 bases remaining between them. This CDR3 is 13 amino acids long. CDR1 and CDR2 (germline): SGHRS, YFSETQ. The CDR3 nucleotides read TGCGCCAGTGGGCGCGGAGACGGCGGCGAGCAGTATTTT. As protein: CASGRGDGGEQYF.

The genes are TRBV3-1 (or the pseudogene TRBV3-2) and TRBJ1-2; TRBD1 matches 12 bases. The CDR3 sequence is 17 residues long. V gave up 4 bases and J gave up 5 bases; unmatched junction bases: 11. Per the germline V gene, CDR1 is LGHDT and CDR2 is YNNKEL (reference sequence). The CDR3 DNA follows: TGTGCCAGCAGCCCACGAAATCCGGGACAGGGGGCGTATGGCTACACCTTC. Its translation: CASSPRNPGQGAYGYTF.

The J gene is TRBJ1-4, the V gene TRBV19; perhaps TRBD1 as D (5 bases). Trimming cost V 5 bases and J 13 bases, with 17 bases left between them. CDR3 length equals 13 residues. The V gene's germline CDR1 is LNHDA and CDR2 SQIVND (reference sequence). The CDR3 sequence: CASSRDLIRGLFF. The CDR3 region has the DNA TGTGCCAGTAGTCGGGACCTTATCCGGGGACTGTTTTTT.